These 22 T cell receptor beta chains were all obtained from the same sample, sequenced in a study of blood T cell repertoires in COVID-19. The protocol was immunoSEQ multiplex PCR, while the TCRdb copy is restricted to in-frame clones and leaves out a portion. The sample includes hundreds of thousands of clones, 75% to 90% of them seen just once. The sample comprised PBMCs or T cells enriched from blood (not recorded which). These receptors all come from a middle-aged man who had recovered from COVID-19.

The CDR3 here is CASSLGLAGVNEQFF. The DNA of the CDR3 is TGTGCCAGCAGCCTCGGACTAGCGGGAGTAAATGAGCAGTTCTTC. The rearrangement links TRBV9 to TRBJ2-1; 13 bases agree with TRBD2. The length of the CDR3 is 15 residues. Germline V gene lookup returns CDR1 SGDLS and CDR2 YYNGEE. With V trimmed by 4 bases and J by 7 bases, 5 bases remained unmatched.

The chain couples TRBV6-6 to TRBJ1-5; 11 nucleotides align to TRBD1. Germline values: CDR1 MNHNY, CDR2 SVGAGI (reference sequence). The CDR3 runs to 16 residues. Trimming at V came to 6 bases and at J to 8 bases, leaving 12 bases not matched to a gene. DNA of the CDR3: TGTGCCAGCAGCCTAGGGACAGGGGGTCCGCTTGAGCCCCAGCATTTT. Translated, it gives CASSLGTGGPLEPQHF.

This chain joins TRBV10-1 and TRBJ2-7; D is undetermined. Germline V gene lookup returns CDR1 WNHNN and CDR2 SYGVQD (reference sequence). The ends were cut back, 6 bases at V and 5 bases at J, with 20 bases in the middle. The CDR3 extends over 15 amino acids. This CDR3 reads CASRQSVGRYNEQYF. In DNA form, the CDR3 reads TGCGCCAGCAGACAGTCGGTTGGGCGATATAACGAGCAGTACTTC.

V usage is TRBV5-1 and J usage is TRBJ2-7, with TRBD2 matching over 8 bases. Germline CDR1 reads SGHRS; CDR2 reads YFSETQ. CDR3 length equals 18 residues. J gave up 2 bases and V 0 bases, and 13 bases lay outside the gene matches. The CDR3 here is CASSLAGINSGVAYEQYF. The CDR3 coding sequence is TGCGCCAGCAGCTTGGCCGGGATTAATAGCGGGGTCGCCTACGAGCAGTACTTC.

V is TRBV10-3 and J is TRBJ2-7, with 8 bases lining up with TRBD1. Germline trimming cut 4 bases from V and 6 bases from J; bases unmatched to any gene: 5. Germline V CDR1 and CDR2: ENHRY, SYGVKD. This CDR3 is 13 amino acids long. CDR3 sequence: CAISGTGSFEQYF. In DNA form, the CDR3 reads TGTGCCATCAGTGGGACAGGGAGTTTCGAGCAGTACTTC.

The chain recombines TRBV6-5 with TRBJ2-2, with TRBD1 as a possible D gene (6 bases). CDR3 length: 13 residues. The V gene lost 10 bases and the J gene lost 5 bases, with 14 bases spanning the gap. Germline CDR1 MNHEY, CDR2 SVGAGI. This CDR3 is CATQQGWTGELFF. CDR3 coding DNA: TGTGCCACCCAACAGGGTTGGACCGGGGAGCTGTTTTTT.

The V call is TRBV7-2, the J call TRBJ2-3, with D possibly being TRBD2 (5 bases). With 5 bases removed from V and 9 bases from J, the gap between germline ends came to 18 bases. This CDR3 is 14 amino acids long. From germline, CDR1 is SGHTA and CDR2 FQGNSA. CDR3 DNA: TGTGCCAGCAGCGGAACGGGTGGAGCGGAAACGCAGTATTTT. Translated: CASSGTGGAETQYF.

The rearrangement uses TRBV28 and TRBJ2-5; 11 bases line up with TRBD2. V was clipped by 6 bases and J by 3 bases; unmatched bases: 3. CDR1 is MDHEN and CDR2 is SYDVKM in the germline V gene. The CDR3 runs to 14 residues. CDR3 bases: TGTGCCAGCAGCGAGGGACTAGCGGAAGAGACCCAGTACTTC. Protein sequence: CASSEGLAEETQYF.

The CDR3 loop is CASSLARGPTNEKLFF. The DNA of the CDR3 is TGTGCCAGCAGCTTAGCGAGGGGGCCAACTAATGAAAAACTGTTTTTT. The chain employs TRBV7-8 and TRBJ1-4; TRBD1 matches 7 bases. V dropped 0 bases and J dropped 0; count of bases not matched to a gene: 1. This CDR3 is built from 16 residues. Per germline, CDR1 SGHVS and CDR2 FQNEAQ.

This clone was observed a few times. V is TRBV6-1 and J is TRBJ1-4, with TRBD1 as a possible D gene (6 bases). V was pared by 3 bases and J by 5 bases, with 13 bases between. Germline lookup yields CDR1 MNHNS and CDR2 SASEGT. The CDR3 extends over 15 amino acids. The CDR3 reads CASSDWGHPNEKLFF. In DNA form, the CDR3 reads TGTGCCAGCAGTGATTGGGGGCACCCAAATGAAAAACTGTTTTTT.

The CDR3 reads CASSISSSGGYNEQFF. In DNA form, the CDR3 reads TGTGCCAGCAGTATCTCTTCTAGCGGGGGCTACAATGAGCAGTTCTTC. This sequence joins TRBV27 and TRBJ2-1; 10 nucleotides match TRBD2. The CDR3 spans 16 residues. Looked up from germline, CDR1 is MNHEY and CDR2 is SMNVEV (reference sequence). J lost 3 bases, V lost 5 bases, and 7 bases had no gene match.

The chain couples TRBV7-9 to TRBJ2-7, with D tentatively TRBD2 (6 bases). Trimming took 5 bases from V and 2 from J, leaving 13 bases between them. The germline V gene has CDR1 SEHNR and CDR2 FQNEAQ (reference sequence). The CDR3 sequence is 14 residues long. The CDR3 DNA reads as TGTGCCAGCAGCCGGCGGGGCCCCCCCTACGAGCAGTACTTC. This encodes CASSRRGPPYEQYF.

The rearrangement joins TRBV29-1 to TRBJ2-1; maybe TRBD1 (5 bases). Germline V gene data show CDR1 as SQVTM and CDR2 as ANQGSEA. This CDR3 has 15 amino acids. Trimming took off 4 bases at V and 4 bases at J, with 17 bases between the two ends. The CDR3 loop reads CSVGWGQGGYNEQFF. CDR3 in DNA: TGCAGCGTTGGATGGGGCCAGGGCGGATACAATGAGCAGTTCTTC.

The chain joins TRBV11-2 to TRBJ2-1; 7 bases map to TRBD1. CDR3 size: 16 residues. Germline V gene data show CDR1 as SGHAT and CDR2 as FQNNGV. Trimming took 3 bases from V and 0 from J; bases not matched to a gene: 5. In DNA form, the CDR3 reads TGTGCCAGCAGCTTTACGACAGGGAGCTCCTACAATGAGCAGTTCTTC. Encoded protein: CASSFTTGSSYNEQFF.

The rearrangement joins TRBV24-1 to TRBJ2-7; tentative D call: TRBD1 (5 bases). The length of the CDR3 is 14 residues. Trimming removed 9 bases from V and 1 base from J, with 15 bases in between. Germline CDR1 reads KGHDR; CDR2 reads SFDVKD. The CDR3 loop is CATPFGQGSYEQYF. The CDR3, as DNA: TGTGCCACCCCGTTTGGCCAGGGTTCCTACGAGCAGTACTTC.

The chain joins TRBV5-8 to TRBJ1-1, with D perhaps TRBD1 (5 bases). CDR1 and CDR2 (germline): SGHTS, YDEGEE. Trimming cost V 6 bases and J 1 base, with 10 bases left between them. The CDR3 length is 13 residues. CDR3 coding DNA: TGTGCCAGCAACAGACAGAAGAACACTGAAGCTTTCTTT. It specifies CASNRQKNTEAFF.

The rearrangement joins TRBV28 to TRBJ1-4; D may be TRBD1 (5 bases). CDR1 is MDHEN, CDR2 SYDVKM, per germline. V was shortened by 2 bases and J by 8 bases, with 12 bases between the two germline ends. This CDR3 is 14 amino acids long. The CDR3 DNA sequence: TGTGCCAGCAGTTTAACCGTGGGGGGGGAAAAACTGTTTTTT. This sequence encodes CASSLTVGGEKLFF.

The sample holds one count of this clone. The chain has TRBV2 and TRBJ1-3; TRBD1 matches 7 bases. The CDR3 is made up of 14 amino acids. V shed 6 bases and J 4 bases; nucleotides not matched to a gene: 6. CDR1 SNHLY and CDR2 FYNNEI come from the germline V gene. DNA for the CDR3: TGTGCCAGCAGAGTCAGGGGGAAAGGAAACACCATATATTTT. This codes for CASRVRGKGNTIYF.

The chain recombines TRBV9 with TRBJ2-3, with TRBD2 identical over 10 bases. Per the germline V gene, CDR1 is SGDLS and CDR2 is YYNGEE. The V gene end was trimmed by 2 bases and the J gene end by 1 base; junction bases not matched to a gene: 4. The CDR3 runs 16 residues. CDR3 DNA: TGTGCCAGCAGCGTGAGCGGGAGGGCCGGCACAGATACGCAGTATTTT. Translation: CASSVSGRAGTDTQYF.

This chain uses TRBV28 with TRBJ2-7; maybe TRBD2 (5 bases). The CDR3 runs to 9 residues. Germline values: CDR1 MDHEN, CDR2 SYDVKM. V lost 8 bases to trimming and J lost 6 bases, with 5 bases between them. The CDR3 loop is CASGSEQYF. CDR3 bases: TGTGCCAGCGGGAGCGAGCAGTACTTC. Looking up the rest from reference TRBV28 and TRBJ2-7 gives the full variable domain: DVKVTQSSRYLVKRTGEKVFLECVQDMDHENMFWYRQDPGLGLRLIYFSYDVKMKEKGDIPEGYSVSREKKERFSLILESASTNQTSMYLCASGSEQYFGPGTRLTVT.

The J gene is TRBJ2-5, the V gene TRBV9; 8 positions match TRBD2. The V segment lost 3 bases and the J segment 5 bases; nucleotides outside the gene matches: 12. This CDR3 is 16 amino acids long. Germline CDR1 is SGDLS and CDR2 is YYNGEE. The CDR3 nucleotides read TGTGCCAGCAGCGCCGGGAGGGACTCCACGTGGGAGACCCAGTACTTC. This gives the protein CASSAGRDSTWETQYF.

The chain has TRBV4-1 and TRBJ2-4; tentatively, D is TRBD1 (5 bases). Germline V lookup: CDR1 MGHRA, CDR2 YSYEKL. The CDR3 has 17 residues. The ends were cut back, 2 bases at V and 4 bases at J, with 18 bases in the middle. CDR3 protein: CASSQPRTQPEKNIQYF. The CDR3 DNA is TGCGCCAGCAGCCAACCCAGGACACAACCGGAGAAAAACATTCAGTACTTC.